A single sample gave rise to the 8 T cell receptor beta chains below, sequenced in a study of low-dose radiotherapy and immunotherapy resistance in tumors. TRAV- and TRBV-specific primers primed first-strand cDNA, covering alpha and beta chains. TCR amplification ran 20 PCR cycles using constant-region and V-primer adapter primers. Each CDR3 protein gets one entry after TCRdb re-called the reads with MiXCR. Of over 55,000 distinct CDR3 sequences in the sample, roughly 30% were seen once. As to time point: before trial treatment. The sequencing here drew on PBMCs, taken before treatment. These receptors all come from a female donor with ovarian cancer.

The rearrangement uses TRBV28 and TRBJ2-7; D is perhaps TRBD1 (7 bases). The germline gives CDR1 MDHEN, CDR2 SYDVKM. The CDR3 is made up of 16 amino acids. Trimming took off 6 bases at V and 7 bases at J, with 25 bases between the two ends. The CDR3 sequence: CASSRSTGRCGNEQYF. The CDR3 coding sequence is TGTGCCAGCAGCCGCTCGACAGGGCGGTGCGGGAATGAGCAGTACTTC.

This clonotype was counted a few times. The chain has TRBV6-1 and TRBJ2-2; D gene unclear. The CDR3 runs 13 residues. The V and J ends lost 6 bases and 6 bases respectively, with 11 bases between them. In germline, CDR1 is MNHNS, CDR2 SASEGT. CDR3 in amino acids: CASSERKAGELFF. The CDR3 DNA reads TGTGCCAGCAGCGAGAGAAAAGCCGGGGAGCTGTTTTTT.

This sequence joins TRBV6-4 and TRBJ2-1, with 10 bases that match TRBD2. Germline values: CDR1 MRHNA, CDR2 SNTAGT. Unmatched junction bases numbered 6, after V lost 5 bases and J lost 5 bases. The CDR3 sequence is 15 residues long. CDR3 sequence reads: CASSIGTSVNNEQFF. CDR3 DNA: TGTGCCAGCAGTATCGGGACTAGCGTAAACAATGAGCAGTTCTTC.

This clonotype was seen at least ten times. This chain links TRBV24-1 with TRBJ2-2, with 7 bases fitting TRBD1. This CDR3 region has 16 residues. Looked up from germline, CDR1 is KGHDR and CDR2 is SFDVKD. Trimming took 3 bases from V and 2 from J; bases not matched to a gene: 5. CDR3 protein: CATSDKGTANTGELFF. The CDR3 coding sequence is TGTGCCACCAGTGATAAGGGGACAGCTAACACCGGGGAGCTGTTTTTT.

The chain couples TRBV5-6 to TRBJ1-5; D possibly corresponds to TRBD1 (6 bases). Per germline, CDR1 SGHDT and CDR2 YYEEEE. The V end was cut by 5 bases, the J end by 7 bases, with 13 bases between. This CDR3 has 13 amino acids. The CDR3 bases are TGTGCCAGCAGTGACAGGACACAACAGCCCCAGCATTTT. Protein sequence: CASSDRTQQPQHF.

This clonotype was counted at least ten times. At one end the junction does not follow the germline gene, possibly because of a read error. The J gene is TRBJ2-5, the V gene TRBV6-1, with unresolved D. The CDR3 runs 14 residues. Germline lookup yields CDR1 MNHNS and CDR2 SASEGT. The CDR3 region has the DNA TGTGCCAGCAGTGAATTGGGCCCTCAAGGGACCCAGTACTTC. It yields the protein CASSELGPQGTQYF.

The chain has TRBV6-1 and TRBJ2-5, with 7 bases lining up with TRBD2. CDR1 and CDR2 from the germline V gene are MNHNS and SASEGT. V trimming: 2 bases; J trimming: 5 bases; junction bases outside the gene matches: 2. The CDR3 loop spans 13 amino acids. Written as DNA, the CDR3 is TGTGCCAGCAGTGAAATGCGGGGGGAGACCCAGTACTTC. It is translated as CASSEMRGETQYF.

This clonotype was seen ten or more times. This chain joins TRBV5-1 and TRBJ1-1; weak D call: TRBD1 (5 bases). This CDR3 spans 14 amino acids. Germline V lookup: CDR1 SGHRS, CDR2 YFSETQ. V dropped 7 bases and J dropped 1 base, with 14 bases sitting between them. CDR3 DNA: TGCGCCAGCGGAGGCCCGGGGGGGAACACTGAAGCTTTCTTT. Translated: CASGGPGGNTEAFF.